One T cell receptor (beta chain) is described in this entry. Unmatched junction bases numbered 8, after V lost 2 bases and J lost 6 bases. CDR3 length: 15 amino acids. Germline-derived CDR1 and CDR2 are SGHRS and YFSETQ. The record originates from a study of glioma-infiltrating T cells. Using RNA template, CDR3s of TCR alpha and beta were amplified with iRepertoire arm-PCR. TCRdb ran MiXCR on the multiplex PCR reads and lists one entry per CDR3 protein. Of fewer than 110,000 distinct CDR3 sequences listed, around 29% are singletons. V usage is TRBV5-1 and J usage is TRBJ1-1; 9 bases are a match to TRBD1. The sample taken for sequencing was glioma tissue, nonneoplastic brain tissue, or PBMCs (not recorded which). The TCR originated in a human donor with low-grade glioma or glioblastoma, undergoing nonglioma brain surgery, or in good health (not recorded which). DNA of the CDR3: TGCGCCAGCAGCTTACAACAGGGGGCGCGGTCTGAAGCTTTCTTT. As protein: CASSLQQGARSEAFF.